These 11 T cell receptor beta chains came from one sample sequenced in a study of T-cell reconstitution after alpha-beta-depleted transplantation in children. Researchers prepared the TCRbeta library using unique molecular identifiers, the study reports. TCRdb independently ran MiXCR on the PCR reads; one entry per CDR3 protein. Here the sample spans hundreds of thousands of distinct CDR3 sequences, around 16% being singletons. The sequenced sample was PBMCs from the stem cell graft donor, obtained from the stem cell graft. The origin of the receptors is a human donor who donated a stem cell graft to a child with acute myeloid leukemia.

The chain joins TRBV12-3 or TRBV12-4 to TRBJ1-2; D unclear. The CDR3 is 14 amino acids. Trimming removed 0 bases at V and 4 bases at J, with 9 bases between. CDR3 sequence reads: CASSLALAAYGYTF. The CDR3 bases are TGTGCCAGCAGTTTAGCGTTGGCAGCCTATGGCTACACCTTC.

This clonotype occurred many times. The chain joins TRBV20-1 to TRBJ2-7; 8 nucleotides match TRBD2. This CDR3 comprises 15 residues. The V gene's germline CDR1 is DFQATT and CDR2 SNEGSKA (reference sequence). V was clipped by 0 bases and J by 0 bases; unmatched bases: 4. CDR3 protein: CSAREERGSSYEQYF. The DNA for the CDR3 is TGCAGTGCTAGAGAAGAGCGGGGGAGCTCCTACGAGCAGTACTTC.

The genes are TRBV5-4 and TRBJ2-7, with D hard to call. With 3 bases removed from V and 3 bases from J, the gap between germline ends came to 7 bases. The CDR3 consists of 12 residues. CDR1 is SGHNT, CDR2 YYREEE, per germline (reference sequence). CDR3 sequence: CASSCGHYEQYV. CDR3 DNA sequence: TGTGCCAGCAGCTGCGGCCACTACGAGCAGTACGTC.

Only a few counts were recorded for this clonotype. The genes are TRBV7-2 and TRBJ1-1; possibly TRBD1 for D (5 bases). The CDR3 is 16 residues long. Germline V lookup: CDR1 SGHTA, CDR2 FQGNSA. Trimming cost V 5 bases and J 5 bases, with 21 bases left between them. The CDR3 loop is CASSPRGMGGRTEAFF. CDR3 DNA sequence: TGTGCCAGCAGCCCACGGGGTATGGGGGGTAGGACTGAAGCTTTCTTT.

This clonotype showed up just a few times. The chain uses TRBV12-3 or TRBV12-4 and TRBJ2-1; 10 bases are shared with TRBD2. V gave up 6 bases and J gave up 7 bases; unmatched junction bases: 12. The CDR3 is 16 residues long. CDR3 sequence: CASSQTPGLATNEQFF. The DNA for the CDR3 is TGTGCCAGCAGCCAGACTCCGGGACTAGCGACGAATGAGCAGTTCTTC.

Note on this clonotype: Just one base apart from a much larger clone, this may be a read error. V is TRBV7-2 and J is TRBJ2-5, with D unresolved. Trimming removed 3 bases at V and 5 bases at J, with 13 bases between. CDR3 length: 14 amino acids. Per germline, CDR1 SGHTA and CDR2 FQGNSA. CDR3 coding DNA: TGTGCCAGCAGCTTCCTTTCAGAGGAGGAGACCCAGTACTTC. This codes for CASSFLSEEETQYF.

There are a few counts of this clonotype. The chain has TRBV11-2 and TRBJ2-1; unclear D gene. This CDR3 comprises 15 residues. Trimming took 1 base from V and 8 from J, leaving 15 bases between them. The germline CDR1 and CDR2 sequences are SGHAT and FQNNGV. The DNA for the CDR3 is TGTGCCAGCAGCTTAGTTGCTACCCCATTGGATGAGCAGTTCTTC. This codes for CASSLVATPLDEQFF.

The chain has TRBV20-1 and TRBJ2-1; weak D call: TRBD2 (7 bases). CDR3 size: 14 residues. V lost 3 bases and J 7 bases, leaving 16 bases between the germline ends. CDR1 and CDR2 (germline): DFQATT, SNEGSKA (reference sequence). The DNA for the CDR3 is TGCAGTGCTAGTCTGTCGGGGGGCTTAAATGAGCAGTTCTTC. It specifies CSASLSGGLNEQFF.

This clonotype was counted between two and nine times. The chain combines TRBV6-1 with TRBJ1-1, with 9 positions matching TRBD1. Trimming at V came to 9 bases and at J to 1 base, leaving 9 bases not matched to a gene. Looked up from germline, CDR1 is MNHNS and CDR2 is SASEGT. The CDR3 loop spans 15 amino acids. The CDR3 loop reads CASADRGGWNTEAFF. CDR3 sequence (DNA): TGTGCCAGTGCGGACAGGGGAGGCTGGAACACTGAAGCTTTCTTT.

This clonotype was observed a few times. The chain is built from TRBV12-3 or TRBV12-4 and TRBJ1-1; D is ambiguous. The CDR3 loop spans 13 amino acids. V was trimmed by 6 bases and J by 4 bases, leaving 12 bases between them. The CDR3 DNA reads TGTGCCAGCAGCCGGCTGACGGGCACTGAAGCTTTCTTT. Translating gives CASSRLTGTEAFF.

This clonotype has just a few counts. This chain links TRBV27 with TRBJ2-6; no firm D call. The CDR3 length is 14 residues. The V and J ends lost 6 bases and 0 bases respectively, with 6 bases between them. Germline V gives CDR1 MNHEY, CDR2 SMNVEV (reference sequence). Here the CDR3 reads CASRSFSGANVLTF. The CDR3 nucleotides are TGTGCCAGCAGATCATTCTCTGGGGCCAACGTCCTGACTTTC.